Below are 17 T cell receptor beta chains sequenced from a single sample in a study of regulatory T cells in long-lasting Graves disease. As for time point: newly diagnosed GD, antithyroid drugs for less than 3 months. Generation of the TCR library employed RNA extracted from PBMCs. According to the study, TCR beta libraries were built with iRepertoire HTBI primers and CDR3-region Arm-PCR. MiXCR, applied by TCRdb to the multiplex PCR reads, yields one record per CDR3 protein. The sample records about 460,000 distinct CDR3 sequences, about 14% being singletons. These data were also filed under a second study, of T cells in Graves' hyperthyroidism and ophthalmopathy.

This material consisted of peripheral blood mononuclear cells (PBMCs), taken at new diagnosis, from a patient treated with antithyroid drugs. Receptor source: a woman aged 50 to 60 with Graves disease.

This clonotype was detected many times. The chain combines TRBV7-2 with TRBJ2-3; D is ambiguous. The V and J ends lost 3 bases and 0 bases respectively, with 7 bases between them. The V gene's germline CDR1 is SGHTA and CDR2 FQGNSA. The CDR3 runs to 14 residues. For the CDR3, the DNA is TGTGCCAGCAGCTTCAGCACTAGCACAGATACGCAGTATTTT. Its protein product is CASSFSTSTDTQYF.

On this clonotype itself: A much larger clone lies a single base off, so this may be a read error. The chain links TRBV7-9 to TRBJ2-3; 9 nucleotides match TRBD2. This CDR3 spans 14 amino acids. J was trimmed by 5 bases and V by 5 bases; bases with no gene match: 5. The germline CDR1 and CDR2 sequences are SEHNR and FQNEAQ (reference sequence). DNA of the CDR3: TGTGCCAGCAGCGAGGTACTAGCGGGAGATACGCAGTATTTT. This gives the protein CASSEVLAGDTQYF.

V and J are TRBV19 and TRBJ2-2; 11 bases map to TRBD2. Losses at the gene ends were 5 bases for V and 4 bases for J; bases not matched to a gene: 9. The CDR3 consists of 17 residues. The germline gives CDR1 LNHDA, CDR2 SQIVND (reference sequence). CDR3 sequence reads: CASSATLAGDVTGELFF. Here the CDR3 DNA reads TGTGCCAGTAGTGCCACACTAGCGGGAGATGTCACCGGGGAGCTGTTTTTT.

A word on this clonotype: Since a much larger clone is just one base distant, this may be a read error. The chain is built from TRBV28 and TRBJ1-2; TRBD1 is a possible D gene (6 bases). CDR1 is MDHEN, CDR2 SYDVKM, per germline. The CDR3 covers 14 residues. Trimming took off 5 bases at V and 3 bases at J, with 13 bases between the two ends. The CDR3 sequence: CASSPPGQYYGYTF. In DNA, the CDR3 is TGTGCCAGCAGTCCTCCAGGACAGTACTATGGCTACACCTTC.

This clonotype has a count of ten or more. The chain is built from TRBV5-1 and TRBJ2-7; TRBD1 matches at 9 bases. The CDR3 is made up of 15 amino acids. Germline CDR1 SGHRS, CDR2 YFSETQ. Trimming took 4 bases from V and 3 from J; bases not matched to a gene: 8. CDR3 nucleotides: TGCGCCAGCAGCCAGGGACAGGGATCGGTCTACGAGCAGTACTTC. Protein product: CASSQGQGSVYEQYF.

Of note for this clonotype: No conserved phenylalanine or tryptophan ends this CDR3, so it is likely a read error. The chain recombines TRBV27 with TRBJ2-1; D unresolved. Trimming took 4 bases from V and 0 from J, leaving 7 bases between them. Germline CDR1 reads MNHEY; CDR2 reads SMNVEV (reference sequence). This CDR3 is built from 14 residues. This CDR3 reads CASSYSSSYNEQFL. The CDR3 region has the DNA TGTGCCAGCAGTTATTCAAGCTCCTACAATGAGCAGTTCCTC.

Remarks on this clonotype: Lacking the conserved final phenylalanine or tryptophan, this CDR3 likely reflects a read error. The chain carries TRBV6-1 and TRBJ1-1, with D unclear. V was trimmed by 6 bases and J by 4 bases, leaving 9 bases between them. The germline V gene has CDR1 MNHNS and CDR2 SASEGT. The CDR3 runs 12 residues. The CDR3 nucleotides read TGTGCCAGCAGCGGGCCAACCACTGAAGCTTTCCTT. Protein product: CASSGPTTEAFL.

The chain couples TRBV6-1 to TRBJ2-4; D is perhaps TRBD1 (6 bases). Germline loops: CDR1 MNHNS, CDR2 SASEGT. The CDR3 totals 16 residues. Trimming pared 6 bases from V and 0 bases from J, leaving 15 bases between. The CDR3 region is CASRPRTALAKNIQYF. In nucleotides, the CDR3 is TGTGCCAGCAGACCCCGGACAGCACTAGCCAAAAACATTCAGTACTTC.

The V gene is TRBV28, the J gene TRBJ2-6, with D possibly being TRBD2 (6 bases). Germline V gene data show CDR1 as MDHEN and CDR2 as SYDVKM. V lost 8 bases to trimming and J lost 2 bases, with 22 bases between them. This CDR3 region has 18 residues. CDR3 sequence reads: CASYPLRSSVTGANVLTF. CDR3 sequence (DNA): TGTGCCAGCTACCCACTACGGTCTAGCGTTACTGGGGCCAACGTCCTGACTTTC.

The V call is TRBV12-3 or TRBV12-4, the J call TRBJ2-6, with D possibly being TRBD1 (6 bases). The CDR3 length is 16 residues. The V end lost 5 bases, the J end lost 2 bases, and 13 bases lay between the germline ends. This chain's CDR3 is CASSPNRVAGANVLTF. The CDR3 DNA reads TGTGCCAGCAGTCCCAACAGGGTGGCTGGGGCCAACGTCCTGACTTTC.

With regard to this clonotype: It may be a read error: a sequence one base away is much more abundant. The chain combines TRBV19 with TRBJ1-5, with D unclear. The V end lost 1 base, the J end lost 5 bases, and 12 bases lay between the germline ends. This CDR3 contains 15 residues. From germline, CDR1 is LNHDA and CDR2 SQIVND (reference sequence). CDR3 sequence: CASSIAPGSHQPQHF. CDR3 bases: TGTGCCAGTAGTATAGCCCCCGGGAGCCATCAGCCCCAGCATTTT.

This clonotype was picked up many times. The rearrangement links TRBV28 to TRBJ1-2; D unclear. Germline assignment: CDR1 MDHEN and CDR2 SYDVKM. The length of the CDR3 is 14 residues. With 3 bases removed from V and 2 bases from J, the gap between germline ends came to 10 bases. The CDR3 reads CASSFVDRNYGYTF. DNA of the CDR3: TGTGCCAGCAGTTTTGTCGACCGAAACTATGGCTACACCTTC.

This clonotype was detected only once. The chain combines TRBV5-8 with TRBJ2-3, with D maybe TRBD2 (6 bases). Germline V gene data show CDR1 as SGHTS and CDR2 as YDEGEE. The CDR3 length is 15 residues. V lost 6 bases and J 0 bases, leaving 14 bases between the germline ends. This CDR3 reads CASTILGGSTDTQYF. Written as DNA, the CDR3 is TGTGCCAGCACCATACTTGGGGGGAGCACAGATACGCAGTATTTT.

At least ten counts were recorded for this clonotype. The CDR3 region is CASSWGLAGANEQFF. In DNA form, the CDR3 reads TGTGCCAGCAGCTGGGGACTAGCGGGAGCCAATGAGCAGTTCTTC. This sequence joins TRBV7-9 and TRBJ2-1; 14 nucleotides line up with TRBD2. J gave up 6 bases and V 4 bases, and 2 bases lay outside the gene matches. This CDR3 is 15 amino acids long. CDR1 SEHNR and CDR2 FQNEAQ come from the germline V gene (reference sequence).

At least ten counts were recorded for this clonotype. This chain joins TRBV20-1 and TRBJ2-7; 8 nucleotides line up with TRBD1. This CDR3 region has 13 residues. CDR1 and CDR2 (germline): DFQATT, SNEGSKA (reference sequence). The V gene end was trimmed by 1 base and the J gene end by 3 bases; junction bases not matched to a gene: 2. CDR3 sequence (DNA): TGCAGTGCTAGAGGAACAGGGGGCTACGAGCAGTACTTC. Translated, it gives CSARGTGGYEQYF.

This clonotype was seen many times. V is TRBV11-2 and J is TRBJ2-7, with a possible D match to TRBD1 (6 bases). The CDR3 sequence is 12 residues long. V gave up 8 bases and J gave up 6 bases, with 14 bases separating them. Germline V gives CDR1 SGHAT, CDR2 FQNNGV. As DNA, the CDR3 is TGTGCCAGCCAACAGGGATATGGCGAGCAGTACTTC. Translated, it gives CASQQGYGEQYF.

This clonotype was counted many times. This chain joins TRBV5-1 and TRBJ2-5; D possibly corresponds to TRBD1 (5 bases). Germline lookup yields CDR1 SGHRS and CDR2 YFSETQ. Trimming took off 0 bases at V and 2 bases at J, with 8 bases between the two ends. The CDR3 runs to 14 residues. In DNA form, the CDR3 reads TGCGCCAGCAGCTTGGGTGACAGACAAGAGACCCAGTACTTC. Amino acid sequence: CASSLGDRQETQYF.